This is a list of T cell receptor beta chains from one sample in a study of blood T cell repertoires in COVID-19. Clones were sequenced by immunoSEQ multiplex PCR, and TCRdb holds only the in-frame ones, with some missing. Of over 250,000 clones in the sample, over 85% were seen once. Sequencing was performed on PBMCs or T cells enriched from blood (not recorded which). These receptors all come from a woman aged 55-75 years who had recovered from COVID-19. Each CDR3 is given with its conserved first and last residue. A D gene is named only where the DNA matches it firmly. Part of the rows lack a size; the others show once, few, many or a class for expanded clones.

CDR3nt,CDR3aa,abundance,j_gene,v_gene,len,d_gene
TGCAGCGCCTCGTATAGCGGGGGGTTAACAGATACGCAGTATTTT,CSASYSGGLTDTQYF,once,TRBJ2-3,TRBV29-1,15,TRBD2
TGTGCCAGCAGCTTAAACAGAGACTATGGCTACACCTTC,CASSLNRDYGYTF,NA,TRBJ1-2,TRBV7-3,13,NA
TGTGCCAGCAGCGCACTCTTAAGTGGTCCAATAACCTCTGGAAACACCATATATTTT,CASSALLSGPITSGNTIYF,NA,TRBJ1-3,TRBV9,19,NA
TGTGCCACCGCCGGTGGGGGGGCGGGCGAGCAGTACTTC,CATAGGGAGEQYF,NA,TRBJ2-7,TRBV24-1,13,NA
TGTGCCACCAGTGATCGACGGACAGGGGAGTTGAGTGAGCAGTTCTTC,CATSDRRTGELSEQFF,NA,TRBJ2-1,TRBV24-1,16,TRBD1
TGTGCCAGCACTCAGGGGGGTGGCTATGGCTACACCTTC,CASTQGGGYGYTF,few,TRBJ1-2,TRBV2,13,TRBD1
TGTGCCACCAGCGGACAGGGTCTAGCGCCCTACAATGAGCAGTTCTTC,CATSGQGLAPYNEQFF,NA,TRBJ2-1,TRBV15,16,TRBD1
TGTGCCATTAGGGGCAGGGGATACGGCTACACCTTC,CAIRGRGYGYTF,NA,TRBJ1-2,TRBV10-3,12,NA
TGTGCCTGGTCCGAACTGGAGAATCAGCCCCAGCATTTT,CAWSELENQPQHF,NA,TRBJ1-5,TRBV30,13,NA
TGCGCCAGCAGCTTTGGGTCTGCCCGGGTTTACGAGCAGTACTTC,CASSFGSARVYEQYF,once,TRBJ2-7,TRBV5-1,15,NA
TGTGCCAGCAGCCTTGGACAGGGGGCGAGGAATGGCTACACCTTC,CASSLGQGARNGYTF,NA,TRBJ1-2,TRBV7-9,15,TRBD1
TGTGCCACCCTCGGAGGGTTGGGGGGAGGAAACACCATATATTTT,CATLGGLGGGNTIYF,NA,TRBJ1-3,TRBV24-1,15,NA
TGTGCCAGCAGCGCGACAGGGGAGATCCACGAGCAGTACTTC,CASSATGEIHEQYF,NA,TRBJ2-7,TRBV9,14,TRBD1
TGTGCCAGCAGTGAAGGCGGGGGCCCAGATACGCAGTATTTT,CASSEGGGPDTQYF,NA,TRBJ2-3,TRBV2,14,NA
TGTGCCAGCAGCTTGCAGCAGGGATACTATGGCTACACCTTC,CASSLQQGYYGYTF,NA,TRBJ1-2,TRBV5-6,14,NA
TGTGCCACCAGCACTCCGGGAGGGGAAGAGACCCAGTACTTC,CATSTPGGEETQYF,NA,TRBJ2-5,TRBV15,14,TRBD2
TGTGCCAGCAGCGCAGGACTAGCGGGACCCTACGAGCAGTACTTC,CASSAGLAGPYEQYF,once,TRBJ2-7,TRBV9,15,TRBD2
TGTGCCACCAGTGATCCGGGACAGCAAGAGACCCAGTACTTC,CATSDPGQQETQYF,NA,TRBJ2-5,TRBV24-1,14,TRBD1
TGTGCCAGCAGCAACGGGGGGCTTGAAGCTTTCTTT,CASSNGGLEAFF,once,TRBJ1-1,TRBV21-1,12,NA
TGCGCCAGCAGCATTCTAGCGGGAGACCGGAATGAGCAGTTCTTC,CASSILAGDRNEQFF,NA,TRBJ2-1,TRBV5-1,15,TRBD2
TGTGCCAGCAGCCCTATCCTGACTGGGTCCTACGAGCAGTACTTC,CASSPILTGSYEQYF,NA,TRBJ2-7,TRBV7-6,15,NA
TGTGCCAGCAGTCTAACAGGCCTCCTAAATAATTCACCCCTCCACTTT,CASSLTGLLNNSPLHF,few,TRBJ1-6,TRBV2,16,NA
TGTGCCAGCAGTAATCAGGGAGGGTCACCCCTCCACTTT,CASSNQGGSPLHF,NA,TRBJ1-6,TRBV27,13,NA
TGTGCCAGCAGAGGGGGTACAACTAATGAAAAACTGTTTTTT,CASRGGTTNEKLFF,NA,TRBJ1-4,TRBV19,14,NA
TGTGCCAGCAGCTCCGCCCCGAGCTCCTACAATGAGCAGTTCTTC,CASSSAPSSYNEQFF,NA,TRBJ2-1,TRBV5-4,15,NA
TGTGCCAGCAGTTTAAATTGGCGACAGGAGGTGAACACTGAAGCTTTCTTT,CASSLNWRQEVNTEAFF,NA,TRBJ1-1,TRBV28,17,NA
TGTGCCAGCAGTTTATCCCCGATGGGGGGTCAGCCCCAGCATTTT,CASSLSPMGGQPQHF,once,TRBJ1-5,TRBV27,15,NA
TGTGCCAGCAGCGTACAGGCAGGGGCTAACTTTGAGACCCTTTCTTATGGCTACACCTTC,CASSVQAGANFETLSYGYTF,NA,TRBJ1-2,TRBV9,20,NA
TGTGCCAGCAGTGCTTGGTGGGGGGATTCCGGGGAGCTGTTTTTT,CASSAWWGDSGELFF,NA,TRBJ2-2,TRBV2,15,NA
TGTGCCAGCAGTTACCGACAGGGTGAAAAACTGTTTTTT,CASSYRQGEKLFF,NA,TRBJ1-4,TRBV27,13,TRBD1
TGTGCCAGCAGCCCCCAGGGCCTCCGAACCGGCAATGAGCAGTTCTTC,CASSPQGLRTGNEQFF,many,TRBJ2-1,TRBV7-9,16,NA
TGTGCCATCAGTGAGTCCGGGACAGCGAACACCGGGGAGCTGTTTTTT,CAISESGTANTGELFF,NA,TRBJ2-2,TRBV10-3,16,TRBD1
TGTGCCAGCAGCTCGGATCGCAAGGGGGACACTGAAGCTTTCTTT,CASSSDRKGDTEAFF,NA,TRBJ1-1,TRBV9,15,NA
TGTGCCAGCCCAAACCCCGAACTGACCGGGGAGCTGTTTTTT,CASPNPELTGELFF,NA,TRBJ2-2,TRBV6-5,14,NA
TGTGCCAGCTCATCAGGGTTGCGAACTGAAGCTTTCTTT,CASSSGLRTEAFF,NA,TRBJ1-1,TRBV18,13,NA
TGTGCCAGCAGTTACTCGAATTCGGGTCCCCCATATGGCTACACCTTC,CASSYSNSGPPYGYTF,NA,TRBJ1-2,TRBV6-5,16,NA
TGTGCCAGCAGCAGTGGACTAGCGGGGGCAGATACGCAGTATTTT,CASSSGLAGADTQYF,NA,TRBJ2-3,TRBV9,15,TRBD2
TGCAGCGTTAATCGGGGAGGCGAGCAGTACTTC,CSVNRGGEQYF,NA,TRBJ2-7,TRBV29-1,11,NA
TGCGCCAGCAGCTTGTCTTGGCGGGGGGAAAATGAGCAGTTCTTC,CASSLSWRGENEQFF,NA,TRBJ2-1,TRBV5-1,15,TRBD2
TGTGCCAGCAGCTGGGGCGGGACAGGTAGCCAAAAACTGTTTTTT,CASSWGGTGSQKLFF,NA,TRBJ1-4,TRBV7-6,15,TRBD1
TGTGCCAGCAGCTTTGGACAGGGGAGGGAAAAACTGTTTTTT,CASSFGQGREKLFF,NA,TRBJ1-4,TRBV5-5,14,TRBD1
TGCGCCAGCAGCCCACTAAACAGGGTGATGAACACCGGGGAGCTGTTTTTT,CASSPLNRVMNTGELFF,NA,TRBJ2-2,TRBV5-1,17,NA
TGTGCCAGCAGCCCAAGACAGGGAACGGGCTACAATGAGCAGTTCTTC,CASSPRQGTGYNEQFF,NA,TRBJ2-1,TRBV11-2,16,TRBD1
TGTGCCAGCAGTTTCCGGGACAGGGGCTACGAGCAGTACTTC,CASSFRDRGYEQYF,NA,TRBJ2-7,TRBV28,14,TRBD1
TGTGCCAGCAGCCGCCCCCGGGGTGATAATGAAAAACTGTTTTTT,CASSRPRGDNEKLFF,NA,TRBJ1-4,TRBV7-9,15,NA
TGTGCCAGCAAGGCTAGCGGGAGTTCCCTTGGCGATGAGCAGTTCTTC,CASKASGSSLGDEQFF,NA,TRBJ2-1,TRBV2,16,TRBD2
TGTGCCAGCAGACCAAGACAGGTTTTGAACACTGAAGCTTTCTTT,CASRPRQVLNTEAFF,NA,TRBJ1-1,TRBV28,15,NA
TGTGCCAGCAGACAAGGGGGCGGATTTGAACGTCGAAAACTGTTTTTT,CASRQGGGFERRKLFF,NA,TRBJ1-4,TRBV6-6,16,TRBD1
TGCGCCAGCAGCTTAACAGGGAGGGTTTCGTACACTGAAGCTTTCTTT,CASSLTGRVSYTEAFF,NA,TRBJ1-1,TRBV5-1,16,NA
TGTGCCAGCAGCCGTCAACCGGGACTAGCGGGAGATACGCAGTATTTT,CASSRQPGLAGDTQYF,NA,TRBJ2-3,TRBV7-3,16,TRBD2
TGTGCCAGCAGCCCTCGTCGGACGGGGACTAGATCCACCGGGGAGCTGTTTTTT,CASSPRRTGTRSTGELFF,few,TRBJ2-2,TRBV7-9,18,TRBD2
TGTGCCACCCAAGAGGGCCAGAGCACAGATACGCAGTATTTT,CATQEGQSTDTQYF,NA,TRBJ2-3,TRBV2,14,NA
TGTGCCAGCAGTTCGGGGTTGGAATCACCCCTCCACTTT,CASSSGLESPLHF,NA,TRBJ1-6,TRBV2,13,NA
TGCGCCAGCAGCTTGCAGACCCCGGGGGATGAAAAACTGTTTTTT,CASSLQTPGDEKLFF,NA,TRBJ1-4,TRBV5-1,15,NA
TGTGCCAGCAGCTTACTTAGCGGGAGTATAGGGAATGAGCAGTTCTTC,CASSLLSGSIGNEQFF,NA,TRBJ2-1,TRBV7-6,16,TRBD2